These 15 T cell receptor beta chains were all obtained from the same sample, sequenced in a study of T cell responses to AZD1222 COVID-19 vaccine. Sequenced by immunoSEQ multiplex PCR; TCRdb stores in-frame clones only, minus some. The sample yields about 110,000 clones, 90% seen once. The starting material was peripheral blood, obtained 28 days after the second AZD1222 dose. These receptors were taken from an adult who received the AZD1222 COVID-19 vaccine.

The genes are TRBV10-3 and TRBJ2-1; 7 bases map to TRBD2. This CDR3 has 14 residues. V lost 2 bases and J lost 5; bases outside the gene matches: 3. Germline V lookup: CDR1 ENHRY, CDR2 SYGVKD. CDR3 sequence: CAISEGAGDNEQFF. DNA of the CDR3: TGTGCCATCAGTGAGGGGGCGGGGGACAATGAGCAGTTCTTC.

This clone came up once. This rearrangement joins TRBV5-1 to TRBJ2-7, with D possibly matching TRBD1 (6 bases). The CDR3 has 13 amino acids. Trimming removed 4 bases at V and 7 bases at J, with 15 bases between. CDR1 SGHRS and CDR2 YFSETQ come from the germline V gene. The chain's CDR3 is CASSQWTEREQYF. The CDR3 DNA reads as TGCGCCAGCAGCCAATGGACAGAGCGTGAGCAGTACTTC.

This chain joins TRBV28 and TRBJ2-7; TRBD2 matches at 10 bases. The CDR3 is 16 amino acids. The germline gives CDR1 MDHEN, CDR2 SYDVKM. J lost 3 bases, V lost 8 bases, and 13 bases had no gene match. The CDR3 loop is CASVLAGTGPSYEQYF. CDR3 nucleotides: TGTGCCAGCGTACTAGCGGGGACGGGTCCGAGCTACGAGCAGTACTTC. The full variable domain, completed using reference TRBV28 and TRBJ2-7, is DVKVTQSSRYLVKRTGEKVFLECVQDMDHENMFWYRQDPGLGLRLIYFSYDVKMKEKGDIPEGYSVSREKKERFSLILESASTNQTSMYLCASVLAGTGPSYEQYFGPGTRLTVT.

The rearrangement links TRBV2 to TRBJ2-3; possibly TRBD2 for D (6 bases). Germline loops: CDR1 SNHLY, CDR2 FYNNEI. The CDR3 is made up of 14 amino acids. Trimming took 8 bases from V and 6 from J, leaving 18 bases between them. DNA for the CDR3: TGTGCCAGCGGAGGGACCTCTGGGTTGGATACGCAGTATTTT. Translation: CASGGTSGLDTQYF.

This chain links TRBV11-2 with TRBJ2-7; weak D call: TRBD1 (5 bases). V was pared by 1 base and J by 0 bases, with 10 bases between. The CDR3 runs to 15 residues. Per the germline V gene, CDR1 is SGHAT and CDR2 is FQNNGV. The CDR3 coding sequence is TGTGCCAGCAGCTTAGGACAGACCGACTCCTACGAGCAGTACTTC. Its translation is CASSLGQTDSYEQYF.

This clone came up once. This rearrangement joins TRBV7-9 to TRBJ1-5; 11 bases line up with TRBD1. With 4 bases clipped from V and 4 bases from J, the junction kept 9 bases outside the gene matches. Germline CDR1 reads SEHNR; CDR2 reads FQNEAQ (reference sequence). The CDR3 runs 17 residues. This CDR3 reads CASSSYLGTGGNQPQHF. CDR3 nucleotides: TGTGCCAGCAGCTCCTACCTGGGGACAGGGGGGAATCAGCCCCAGCATTTT. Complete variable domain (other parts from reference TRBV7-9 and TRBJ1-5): DTGVSQNPRHKITKRGQNVTFRCDPISEHNRLYWYRQTLGQGPEFLTYFQNEAQLEKSRLLSDRFSAERPKGSFSTLEIQRTEQGDSAMYLCASSSYLGTGGNQPQHFGDGTRLSIL.

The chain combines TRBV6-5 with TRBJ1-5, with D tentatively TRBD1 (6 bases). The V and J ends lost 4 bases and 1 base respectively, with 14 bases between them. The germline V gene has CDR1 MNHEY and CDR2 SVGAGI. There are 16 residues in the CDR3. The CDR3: CASSLYREWSNQPQHF. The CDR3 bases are TGTGCCAGCAGTTTATACAGGGAATGGAGCAATCAGCCCCAGCATTTT.

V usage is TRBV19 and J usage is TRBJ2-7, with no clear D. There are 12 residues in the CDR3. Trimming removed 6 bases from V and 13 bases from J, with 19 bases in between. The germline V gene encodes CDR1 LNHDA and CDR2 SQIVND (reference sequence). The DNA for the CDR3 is TGTGCCAGTAGAAGTGTGACACGGAGAGCCTACTTC. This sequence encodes CASRSVTRRAYF.

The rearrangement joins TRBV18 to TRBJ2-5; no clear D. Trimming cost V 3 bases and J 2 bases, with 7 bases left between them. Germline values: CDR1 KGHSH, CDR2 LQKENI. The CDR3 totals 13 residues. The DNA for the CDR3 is TGTGCCAGCTCACCGGGTCTTCAAGAGACCCAGTACTTC. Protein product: CASSPGLQETQYF.

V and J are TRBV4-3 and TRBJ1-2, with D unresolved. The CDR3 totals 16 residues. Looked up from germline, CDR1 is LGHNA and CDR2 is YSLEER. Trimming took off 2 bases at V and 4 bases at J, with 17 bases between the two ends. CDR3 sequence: CASSQRPDGEIYGYTF. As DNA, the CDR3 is TGCGCCAGCAGCCAAAGGCCGGACGGAGAAATCTATGGCTACACCTTC.

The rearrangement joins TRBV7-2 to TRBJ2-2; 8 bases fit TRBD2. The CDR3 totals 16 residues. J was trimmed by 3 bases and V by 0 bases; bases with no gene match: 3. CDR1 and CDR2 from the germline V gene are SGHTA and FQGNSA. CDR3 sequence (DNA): TGTGCCAGCAGCTTAGCGCGGGGGGTGGACACCGGGGAGCTGTTTTTT. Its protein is CASSLARGVDTGELFF. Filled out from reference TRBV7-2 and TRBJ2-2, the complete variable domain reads GAGVSQSPSNKVTEKGKDVELRCDPISGHTALYWYRQSLGQGLEFLIYFQGNSAPDKSGLPSDRFSAERTGGSVSTLTIQRTQQEDSAVYLCASSLARGVDTGELFFGEGSRLTVL.

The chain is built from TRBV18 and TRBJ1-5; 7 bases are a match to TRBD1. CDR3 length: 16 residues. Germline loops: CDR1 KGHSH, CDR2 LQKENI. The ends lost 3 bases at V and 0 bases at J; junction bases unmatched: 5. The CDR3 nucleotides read TGTGCCAGCTCACCGGAGGGACAGTCTAGCAATCAGCCCCAGCATTTT. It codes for CASSPEGQSSNQPQHF.

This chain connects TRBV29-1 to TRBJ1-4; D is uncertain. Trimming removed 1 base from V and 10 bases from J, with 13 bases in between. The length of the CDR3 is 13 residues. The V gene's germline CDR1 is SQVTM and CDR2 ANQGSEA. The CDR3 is CSVEGHGGGKLFF. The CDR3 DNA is TGCAGCGTTGAAGGCCACGGCGGTGGAAAACTGTTTTTT.

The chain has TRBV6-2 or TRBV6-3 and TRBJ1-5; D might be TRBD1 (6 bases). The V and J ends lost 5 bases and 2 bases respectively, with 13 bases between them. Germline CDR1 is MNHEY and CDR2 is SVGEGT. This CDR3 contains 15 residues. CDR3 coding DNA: TGTGCCAGCAGTCCACAGGGAAAGGGCAATCAGCCCCAGCATTTT. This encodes CASSPQGKGNQPQHF.

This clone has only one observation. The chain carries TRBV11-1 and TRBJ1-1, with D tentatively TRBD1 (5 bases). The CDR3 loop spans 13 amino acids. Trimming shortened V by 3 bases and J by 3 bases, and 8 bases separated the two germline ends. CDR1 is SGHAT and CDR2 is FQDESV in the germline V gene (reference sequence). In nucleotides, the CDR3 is TGTGCCAGCAGCTTTCCGGGGGACACTGAAGCTTTCTTT. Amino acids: CASSFPGDTEAFF.